These 14 T cell receptor beta chains originate from one sample sequenced in a study of T cell responses to AZD1222 COVID-19 vaccine. Using immunoSEQ multiplex PCR, the repertoire was profiled, and TCRdb retains in-frame clones only, with some absent. This sample has fewer than 300,000 clones, with roughly 93% found just once. The source material was peripheral blood, sampled on day 0 of AZD1222 vaccination. The receptors come from an adult in good health.

DNA of the CDR3: TGTGCCAGCATTAATCCCCGACATCCCTACGAGCAGTACTTC. Translated: CASINPRHPYEQYF. The chain links TRBV7-8 to TRBJ2-7; D is ambiguous. CDR1 and CDR2 from the germline V gene are SGHVS and FQNEAQ. This CDR3 contains 14 residues. Trimming cost V 7 bases and J 2 bases, with 15 bases left between them.

The chain couples TRBV6-2 or TRBV6-3 to TRBJ2-2, with 7 bases identical to TRBD2. Germline assignment: CDR1 MNHEY and CDR2 SVGEGT. V was clipped by 6 bases and J by 1 base; unmatched bases: 11. This CDR3 contains 17 residues. For the CDR3, the DNA is TGTGCCAGCAGCACTTGGTCTAGCGGAGGGAACACCGGGGAGCTGTTTTTT. Its translation: CASSTWSSGGNTGELFF.

This clone was counted a single time. The chain is built from TRBV28 and TRBJ1-1; TRBD1 is a possible D gene (6 bases). Germline assignment: CDR1 MDHEN and CDR2 SYDVKM. The CDR3 runs 13 residues. The V and J ends lost 7 bases and 4 bases respectively, with 13 bases between them. This chain's CDR3 is CASILQGGTEAFF. CDR3 DNA sequence: TGTGCCAGCATCTTACAGGGCGGCACTGAAGCTTTCTTT. Complete variable domain (other parts from reference TRBV28 and TRBJ1-1): DVKVTQSSRYLVKRTGEKVFLECVQDMDHENMFWYRQDPGLGLRLIYFSYDVKMKEKGDIPEGYSVSREKKERFSLILESASTNQTSMYLCASILQGGTEAFFGQGTRLTVV.

V and J are TRBV2 and TRBJ1-2, with 7 bases identical to TRBD1. CDR3 size: 13 residues. Germline CDR1 and CDR2: SNHLY and FYNNEI. The junction had 4 bases not matched to a gene; V was cut back by 5 bases and J by 4 bases. CDR3 coding DNA: TGTGCCAGCAGTCTGACAGGGCTCTATGGCTACACCTTC. Its translation: CASSLTGLYGYTF.

The rearrangement links TRBV4-1 to TRBJ2-7, with D perhaps TRBD2 (5 bases). Per the germline V gene, CDR1 is MGHRA and CDR2 is YSYEKL. The ends were cut back, 2 bases at V and 0 bases at J, with 11 bases in the middle. This CDR3 spans 15 amino acids. The CDR3 reads CASSQRASSSYEQYF. The CDR3 nucleotides read TGCGCCAGCAGCCAAAGGGCTAGCAGCTCCTACGAGCAGTACTTC.

The chain couples TRBV7-2 to TRBJ1-3; a weak D match, TRBD1 (6 bases). This CDR3 has 14 amino acids. CDR1 is SGHTA and CDR2 is FQGNSA in the germline V gene. V was shortened by 5 bases and J by 8 bases, with 16 bases between the two germline ends. The CDR3 is CASSQEGGRDTIYF. CDR3 DNA sequence: TGTGCCAGCAGCCAAGAGGGGGGGCGGGACACCATATATTTT.

This chain links TRBV27 with TRBJ2-7; TRBD2 aligns across 7 bases. Germline-derived CDR1 and CDR2 are MNHEY and SMNVEV (reference sequence). Trimming removed 3 bases from V and 4 bases from J; junction bases left unmatched: 9. This CDR3 is 15 amino acids long. The CDR3 sequence is CASSLGGARIYEQYF. The CDR3 nucleotides read TGTGCCAGCAGTTTGGGAGGGGCGCGGATTTACGAGCAGTACTTC.

The chain carries TRBV28 and TRBJ2-7; 11 nucleotides align to TRBD2. J lost 6 bases, V lost 6 bases, and 10 bases had no gene match. CDR1 MDHEN and CDR2 SYDVKM come from the germline V gene. This CDR3 region has 15 residues. This CDR3 reads CASRTSGRGVAEQYF. CDR3 nucleotides: TGTGCCAGCAGAACTAGCGGGAGAGGGGTAGCCGAGCAGTACTTC.

This chain connects TRBV28 to TRBJ2-3; 7 bases fit TRBD2. Per germline, CDR1 MDHEN and CDR2 SYDVKM. CDR3 length: 15 amino acids. The V and J ends lost 2 bases and 10 bases, in that order; junction bases with no gene match: 12. CDR3 sequence (DNA): TGTGCCAGCAGTTTAATGGGAGGGCCGGCCAGTGCGCAGTATTTT. Its protein product is CASSLMGGPASAQYF.

CDR3 amino acids: CASILRTGLTEAFF. The DNA for the CDR3 is TGTGCCAGCATCCTCCGGACAGGGTTGACTGAAGCTTTCTTT. This chain joins TRBV28 and TRBJ1-1; 8 nucleotides match TRBD1. V lost 7 bases, J lost 5 bases, and 9 bases stayed unmatched. Germline-derived CDR1 and CDR2 are MDHEN and SYDVKM. This CDR3 region has 14 residues.

The V and J genes are TRBV10-3 and TRBJ1-1; possible D gene TRBD1, 5 bases. The germline V gene encodes CDR1 ENHRY and CDR2 SYGVKD. V lost 3 bases and J lost 0, with 11 bases in between. The CDR3 has 15 residues. CDR3 bases: TGTGCCATCAGTGATCGGGGCGGGTTGAACACTGAAGCTTTCTTT. Its translation: CAISDRGGLNTEAFF.

J is TRBJ1-2 and V is TRBV28; TRBD1 might be the D (5 bases). Deletions cut 7 bases from V and 8 bases from J, with 17 bases between. The CDR3 sequence is 13 residues long. Germline V gene lookup returns CDR1 MDHEN and CDR2 SYDVKM. For the CDR3, the DNA is TGTGCCAGCAACCTGGGGCAGCCTCGGGGCTACACCTTC. This translates into CASNLGQPRGYTF.

CDR3 protein: CASSMSGTTYYEQYF. In nucleotides, the CDR3 is TGTGCCAGCAGCATGTCCGGGACTACCTATTACGAGCAGTACTTC. The chain recombines TRBV9 with TRBJ2-7; the match to TRBD2 covers 7 bases. The V gene end was trimmed by 4 bases and the J gene end by 4 bases; junction bases not matched to a gene: 11. The CDR3 spans 15 residues. From germline, CDR1 is SGDLS and CDR2 YYNGEE.

V gene TRBV27 combines with J gene TRBJ2-5; D gene ambiguous. The CDR3 runs to 9 residues. Germline V gives CDR1 MNHEY, CDR2 SMNVEV (reference sequence). The ends were cut back, 9 bases at V and 3 bases at J, with 2 bases in the middle. CDR3 amino acids: CARKETQYF. CDR3 nucleotides: TGTGCCAGAAAAGAGACCCAGTACTTC.